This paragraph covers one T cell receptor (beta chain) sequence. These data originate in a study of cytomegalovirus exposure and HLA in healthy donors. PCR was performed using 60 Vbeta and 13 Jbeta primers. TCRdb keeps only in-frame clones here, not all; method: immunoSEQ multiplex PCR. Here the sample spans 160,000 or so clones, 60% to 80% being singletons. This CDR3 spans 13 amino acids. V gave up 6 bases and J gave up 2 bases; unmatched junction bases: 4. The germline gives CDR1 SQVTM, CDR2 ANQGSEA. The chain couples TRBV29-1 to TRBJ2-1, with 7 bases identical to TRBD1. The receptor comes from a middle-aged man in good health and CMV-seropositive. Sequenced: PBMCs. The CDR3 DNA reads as TGCAGCGTCGACAGGGTAACCTACAATGAGCAGTTCTTC. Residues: CSVDRVTYNEQFF.